The 6 T cell receptor beta chains given below trace back to one sample, sequenced in a study of CD8 T cells in ankylosing spondylitis (dated by TCRdb to the late 2010s). Receptors were amplified or captured by 5' RACE. Sequencer: Illumina HiSeq 2500. TCRdb ran its own pipeline on the public reads, namely fastp trimming at Q25 and MiXCR clone calling, and kept in-frame beta chains. Rows are unified per CDR3 protein, each entry keeping the most common DNA and genes. This sample has about 240,000 distinct CDR3 sequences in its table, and roughly 8.6% of those were observed once. The ten largest clones add up to almost 7% of the sample. Sequenced input: blood, either unsorted or a sorted T cell fraction (not recorded which). These receptors were obtained from a male donor with ankylosing spondylitis or in good health (not recorded which).

This clonotype was picked up a small number of times. J is TRBJ2-1 and V is TRBV20-1; D remains unclear. CDR3 length: 15 residues. The germline V and J ends were trimmed by 5 bases and 3 bases, with 17 bases remaining between them. Germline-derived CDR1 and CDR2 are DFQATT and SNEGSKA (reference sequence). In nucleotides, the CDR3 is TGCAGTGCTGACCTCGGTAACCCCTTCTACAATGAGCAGTTCTTC. Amino acids: CSADLGNPFYNEQFF.

This clonotype was observed a few times. This rearrangement joins TRBV6-6 to TRBJ2-1; D gene ambiguous. V was pared by 4 bases and J by 8 bases, with 12 bases between. The CDR3 length is 13 residues. Germline loops: CDR1 MNHNY, CDR2 SVGAGI (reference sequence). The CDR3 region is CASSWEALHEQFF. In nucleotides, the CDR3 is TGTGCCAGCAGTTGGGAAGCCCTACATGAGCAGTTCTTC.

In this sample, this clonotype turned up many times. The rearrangement uses TRBV5-1 and TRBJ1-1; D remains ambiguous. The CDR3 runs to 14 residues. The germline V gene has CDR1 SGHRS and CDR2 YFSETQ. The germline V and J ends were trimmed by 0 bases and 0 bases, with 6 bases remaining between them. CDR3 loop: CASSLGRLNTEAFF. The CDR3 bases are TGCGCCAGCAGCTTGGGACGGTTGAACACTGAAGCTTTCTTT.

This clonotype showed up just a few times. The V and J genes are TRBV30 and TRBJ2-1, with 7 bases fitting TRBD2. The CDR3 runs 14 residues. The ends lost 4 bases at V and 1 base at J; junction bases unmatched: 4. Germline CDR1 reads GTSNPN; CDR2 reads SVGIG (reference sequence). This chain's CDR3 is CAWTSGTSYNEQFF. The CDR3 DNA reads TGTGCCTGGACTAGCGGAACGTCCTACAATGAGCAGTTCTTC.

This clonotype was seen a few times. V and J are TRBV9 and TRBJ1-2; D gene uncertain. CDR1 is SGDLS, CDR2 YYNGEE, per germline. The V and J ends lost 3 bases and 8 bases respectively, with 17 bases between them. This CDR3 has 14 residues. CDR3 sequence reads: CASSARTNRRGYTF. In DNA form, the CDR3 reads TGTGCCAGCAGCGCCCGGACTAACCGTAGGGGCTACACCTTC.

Many counts were recorded for this clonotype. V gene TRBV7-3 combines with J gene TRBJ2-7, with a possible D match to TRBD2 (8 bases). V was cut by 5 bases and J by 9 bases, with 17 bases left in between. CDR1 and CDR2 (germline): SGHTA, FQGTGA. The CDR3 contains 13 residues. Here the CDR3 reads CASSPGGLVGQYF. In DNA, the CDR3 is TGTGCCAGCAGCCCAGGGGGACTAGTCGGGCAGTACTTC.